One and the same sample provided the 24 T cell receptor beta chains below, sequenced in a study of response to subunit inactivated influenza vaccine. TCRdb re-derived calls from the RT-PCR reads in MiXCR, one entry per CDR3 protein. The data contain hundreds of thousands of distinct CDR3 sequences, approximately 17% of them seen just once; the ten biggest clones take up roughly a tenth. Specimen: PBMCs from blood, collected approximately 5 days after vaccination. The receptors come from a man in his forties or fifties who received an inactivated influenza vaccine.

The CDR3 DNA sequence: TGTGCCAGCAGCTTAGGGGATAGCGTGACCGGGGAGCTGTTTTTT. This translates into CASSLGDSVTGELFF. The chain combines TRBV7-9 with TRBJ2-2, with D perhaps TRBD2 (5 bases). V lost 1 base, J lost 5 bases, and 11 bases lay in between. The CDR3 is 15 amino acids. The germline gives CDR1 SEHNR, CDR2 FQNEAQ (reference sequence).

This chain uses TRBV5-6 with TRBJ1-6, with 7 bases that match TRBD1. Germline V gene data show CDR1 as SGHDT and CDR2 as YYEEEE. CDR3 length: 13 residues. With V trimmed by 4 bases and J by 11 bases, 6 bases remained unmatched. CDR3 sequence (DNA): TGTGCCAGCAGCCTACAGGGGAGACCACCCCTCCACTTT. Its translation: CASSLQGRPPLHF. The complete variable domain, with remaining parts taken from reference TRBV5-6 and TRBJ1-6, reads DAGVTQSPTHLIKTRGQQVTLRCSPKSGHDTVSWYQQALGQGPQFIFQYYEEEERQRGNFPDRFSGHQFPNYSSELNVNALLLGDSALYLCASSLQGRPPLHFGNGTRLTVT.

This clonotype came up a few times. This chain connects TRBV10-3 to TRBJ2-1; 8 bases match TRBD2. The J segment lost 5 bases and the V segment lost 5 bases, leaving 2 bases of the junction unmatched. The germline V gene has CDR1 ENHRY and CDR2 SYGVKD. The CDR3 runs to 13 residues. Written as DNA, the CDR3 is TGTGCCATCAGTTCACTAGCGGACAATGAGCAGTTCTTC. It translates to CAISSLADNEQFF.

The CDR3: CASSPRSGDGELFF. The CDR3 region has the DNA TGTGCCAGCAGCCCTCGAAGCGGTGACGGGGAGCTGTTTTTT. The chain joins TRBV7-2 to TRBJ2-2; tentative D call: TRBD2 (5 bases). Germline CDR1 reads SGHTA; CDR2 reads FQGNSA. With 5 bases removed from V and 7 bases from J, the gap between germline ends came to 14 bases. The CDR3 extends over 14 amino acids.

The chain links TRBV5-1 to TRBJ1-5; possible D gene TRBD1, 5 bases. The germline V and J ends were trimmed by 3 bases and 4 bases, with 14 bases remaining between them. There are 15 residues in the CDR3. CDR1 and CDR2 from the germline V gene are SGHRS and YFSETQ. The DNA of the CDR3 is TGCGCCAGCAGCTCTCTACCAGGGACGAATCAGCCCCAGCATTTT. Protein product: CASSSLPGTNQPQHF.

The chain couples TRBV6-2 or TRBV6-3 to TRBJ2-1; TRBD1 matches at 10 bases. Unmatched junction bases numbered 11, after V lost 6 bases and J lost 0 bases. CDR3 size: 18 residues. The germline gives CDR1 MNHEY, CDR2 SVGEGT. Here the CDR3 reads CASRPGQGEPSSYNEQFF. The CDR3 DNA is TGTGCCAGCAGACCCGGACAGGGGGAACCTTCCTCCTACAATGAGCAGTTCTTC.

This clonotype has more than one count but fewer than ten. This chain uses TRBV20-1 with TRBJ2-7, with 9 bases matching TRBD1. V lost 4 bases and J lost 4; bases outside the gene matches: 2. The CDR3 contains 12 residues. The V gene's germline CDR1 is DFQATT and CDR2 SNEGSKA (reference sequence). The CDR3 loop reads CSANRGLYEQYF. Here the CDR3 DNA reads TGCAGTGCTAACAGGGGGCTGTACGAGCAGTACTTC.

This clonotype turned up a few times. The rearrangement links TRBV11-2 to TRBJ2-3; D is perhaps TRBD2 (6 bases). Germline CDR1 and CDR2: SGHAT and FQNNGV. This CDR3 is 15 amino acids long. The V gene lost 4 bases and the J gene lost 6 bases, with 17 bases spanning the gap. The CDR3: CASSSLTGVGDTQYF. The CDR3 DNA reads TGTGCCAGCAGCTCGCTAACGGGGGTTGGGGATACGCAGTATTTT.

This clonotype has ten or more counts. This chain joins TRBV12-3 or TRBV12-4 and TRBJ2-7; 7 bases match TRBD1. The CDR3 runs to 15 residues. Trimming took 6 bases from V and 0 from J; bases not matched to a gene: 8. The chain's CDR3 is CASRHRTGLSYEQYF. CDR3 coding DNA: TGTGCCAGCAGACACCGGACAGGACTCTCCTACGAGCAGTACTTC.

This clonotype turned up a few times. The chain recombines TRBV5-1 with TRBJ2-7; D is possibly TRBD2 (5 bases). This CDR3 comprises 17 residues. Deletions cut 0 bases from V and 6 bases from J, with 22 bases between. Germline CDR1 and CDR2: SGHRS and YFSETQ. CDR3 in DNA: TGCGCCAGCAGCTTGGGGGGTAGCGCCCCGCGGTTTACCGAGCAGTACTTC. Its protein is CASSLGGSAPRFTEQYF.

The CDR3 bases are TGTGCCAGCAGCTTCCGGGACCCCTTCACAGATACGCAGTATTTT. Translated: CASSFRDPFTDTQYF. The V gene is TRBV7-9, the J gene TRBJ2-3; the D gene could be TRBD1 or TRBD2 (5 bases each). Trimming left V 3 bases short and J 2 bases short, with 12 bases between. Germline CDR1 and CDR2: SEHNR and FQNEAQ (reference sequence). The CDR3 loop spans 15 amino acids.

The chain recombines TRBV12-3 or TRBV12-4 with TRBJ2-7; the match to TRBD2 covers 13 bases. The CDR3 is 16 residues long. Unmatched junction bases numbered 4, after V lost 4 bases and J lost 1 base. The CDR3 DNA reads as TGTGCCAGCAGTTCCCGACTAGCGGGGGGATCCTACGAGCAGTACTTC. It is translated as CASSSRLAGGSYEQYF.

The chain combines TRBV2 with TRBJ2-5; possible D gene TRBD1, 5 bases. The CDR3 sequence is 13 residues long. The germline CDR1 and CDR2 sequences are SNHLY and FYNNEI. V dropped 5 bases and J dropped 9 bases, with 16 bases sitting between them. The CDR3 DNA follows: TGTGCCAGCAGTACCCGACAGTCTGGAGCCCAGTACTTC. Its translation is CASSTRQSGAQYF.

This clonotype was counted between two and nine times. This sequence joins TRBV4-3 and TRBJ2-3; 7 nucleotides match TRBD1. Trimming cost V 3 bases and J 4 bases; bases outside gene matches: 7. This CDR3 region has 15 residues. From germline, CDR1 is LGHNA and CDR2 YSLEER. The CDR3 region is CASSQWGTAADTQYF. In DNA, the CDR3 is TGCGCCAGCAGCCAGTGGGGGACAGCGGCAGATACGCAGTATTTT.

Only a few counts were recorded for this clonotype. V usage is TRBV5-5 and J usage is TRBJ2-7, with a weak D call TRBD2 (5 bases). The germline gives CDR1 SGHKS, CDR2 YYEKEE (reference sequence). This CDR3 contains 16 residues. V was pared by 4 bases and J by 3 bases, with 20 bases between. The CDR3 spells CASSRRVRRQDYEQYF. The CDR3 DNA follows: TGTGCCAGCAGCAGGCGGGTGCGGCGGCAGGACTACGAGCAGTACTTC.

This clonotype was seen ten or more times. The chain combines TRBV5-1 with TRBJ2-5, with 9 bases lining up with TRBD2. Germline V CDR1 and CDR2: SGHRS, YFSETQ. The CDR3 length is 18 residues. Unmatched junction bases numbered 18, after V lost 2 bases and J lost 7 bases. CDR3: CASSLVGAERGDSGTQYF. CDR3 coding DNA: TGCGCCAGCAGCTTAGTAGGTGCCGAGCGGGGGGACTCGGGGACCCAGTACTTC.

V usage is TRBV18 and J usage is TRBJ2-1; 15 nucleotides match TRBD2. The germline V gene encodes CDR1 KGHSH and CDR2 LQKENI. The V and J ends lost 3 bases and 10 bases, in that order; junction bases with no gene match: 10. CDR3 length: 17 residues. In nucleotides, the CDR3 is TGTGCCAGCTCACCTCTTGGGACTAGCGGGGGGCCCTGGGAGCAGTTCTTC. This encodes CASSPLGTSGGPWEQFF.

This chain links TRBV6-4 with TRBJ2-1; TRBD2 is a possible D gene (6 bases). This CDR3 has 15 amino acids. With 7 bases removed from V and 0 bases from J, the gap between germline ends came to 13 bases. Germline V gene sequence: CDR1 MRHNA, CDR2 SNTAGT. CDR3 residues: CASKLAAYSYNEQFF. CDR3 sequence (DNA): TGTGCCAGCAAGTTAGCGGCTTACTCCTACAATGAGCAGTTCTTC.

In its sample, this clonotype was seen a few times. CDR3 loop: CASSLDSGTYQPQHF. The CDR3 bases are TGTGCCAGCAGCTTAGATTCCGGGACATATCAGCCCCAGCATTTT. The chain joins TRBV7-2 to TRBJ1-5; possibly TRBD1 for D (6 bases). Trimming pared 1 base from V and 5 bases from J, leaving 12 bases between. From germline, CDR1 is SGHTA and CDR2 FQGNSA. The CDR3 has 15 residues.

This clonotype has only a few counts. The genes are TRBV20-1 and TRBJ1-4, with 8 bases matching TRBD1. V lost 1 base, J lost 8 bases, and 6 bases stayed unmatched. CDR1 and CDR2 from the germline V gene are DFQATT and SNEGSKA (reference sequence). This CDR3 is built from 14 residues. Here the CDR3 reads CSARGDRGGEKLFF. In DNA form, the CDR3 reads TGCAGTGCTAGAGGAGACAGGGGTGGAGAAAAACTGTTTTTT.

This clonotype came up a few times. The V and J genes are TRBV6-5 and TRBJ2-7, with 9 bases lining up with TRBD2. CDR1 is MNHEY and CDR2 is SVGAGI in the germline V gene. Trimming took 0 bases from V and 3 from J; bases not matched to a gene: 6. This CDR3 is 16 amino acids long. CDR3 DNA: TGTGCCAGCAGTTACTCGGGTCTAGCGGGGCTCTACGAGCAGTACTTC. Its translation: CASSYSGLAGLYEQYF.

The chain carries TRBV6-1 and TRBJ1-4; the D is unclear. Germline CDR1 is MNHNS and CDR2 is SASEGT. This CDR3 comprises 15 residues. The V end was cut by 6 bases, the J end by 3 bases, with 14 bases between. CDR3 DNA sequence: TGTGCCAGCAGCCTCCCCCACGGAGCTAATGAAAAACTGTTTTTT. Its protein product is CASSLPHGANEKLFF.

The V and J genes are TRBV20-1 and TRBJ1-1; D remains ambiguous. Per the germline V gene, CDR1 is DFQATT and CDR2 is SNEGSKA (reference sequence). The ends were cut back, 1 base at V and 8 bases at J, with 8 bases in the middle. This CDR3 comprises 11 residues. CDR3 sequence (DNA): TGCAGTGCTAGAGGGGTGGGGGAAGCTTTCTTT. Translating it yields CSARGVGEAFF.

This clonotype showed up just a few times. The CDR3 nucleotides read TGCGCCAGCGGGACTAGCAGCTCCTACAATGAGCAGTTCTTC. This translates into CASGTSSSYNEQFF. The V and J genes are TRBV5-1 and TRBJ2-1, with 9 bases identical to TRBD2. CDR3 length: 14 residues. J lost 0 bases, V lost 7 bases, and 2 bases had no gene match. Germline CDR1 and CDR2: SGHRS and YFSETQ.